The following is a TCR beta chain sequence with its context. Its antigen is not known. This sample is drawn from a study of blood T cell dynamics during melanoma immunotherapy. Regarding the study as a whole: Whether repertoire-driving clones were melanoma-specific could not be determined.

The repertoire was sequenced with immunoSEQ multiplex PCR; TCRdb's copy has only in-frame clones and lacks some. Of fewer than 8,000 clones in the sample, about 93% were seen once. Time point denoted: pre-treatment baseline. Sampling occurred pretreatment (T0) and at week 3 (W3), after cycle one of checkpoint blockade. Patients had no prior systemic cancer treatment, immunosuppressants or other active cancers. The CDR3 is 16 residues long. Looked up from germline, CDR1 is SGHVS and CDR2 is FNYEAQ. J lost 2 bases, V lost 5 bases, and 8 bases had no gene match. This sample comprised cell-free DNA from blood, obtained from a patient treated with checkpoint blockade. The chain combines TRBV7-6 with TRBJ2-3, with 9 positions matching TRBD2. This receptor was taken from a human donor with melanoma. Written as DNA, the CDR3 is TGTGCCAGCAGCCCCGGGGTAGCGGGGGCCACAGATACGCAGTATTTT. It translates to CASSPGVAGATDTQYF.